The rows below give T cell receptor beta chains drawn from one sample of a study of cytomegalovirus exposure and HLA in healthy donors. Clones were sequenced by immunoSEQ multiplex PCR, and TCRdb holds only the in-frame ones, with some missing. The ten top clones account for about 2.3%, within a sample of approximately 120,000 clones. Material for sequencing was PBMCs. The receptors shown here come from a man between 35 and 55 years old in good health and CMV-seronegative. CDR3s include the opening cysteine and the closing phenylalanine or tryptophan.

j_call: TRBJ1-2; cdr3_length: 15; v_call: TRBV7-8; cdr3_aa: CASSLGPGFYYGYTF
j_call: TRBJ2-1; cdr3_length: 12; v_call: TRBV29-1; cdr3_aa: CSVEGGSNEQFF
j_call: TRBJ1-1; cdr3_length: 15; v_call: TRBV11-3; cdr3_aa: CASSHTQGGTFGAFF
j_call: TRBJ2-3; cdr3_length: 15; v_call: TRBV27; cdr3_aa: CASLPLGGSTDTQYF
j_call: TRBJ2-7; cdr3_length: 13; v_call: TRBV5-1; cdr3_aa: CASSGTVSYEQYF
j_call: TRBJ2-3; cdr3_length: 17; v_call: TRBV7-9; cdr3_aa: CASSLGARGTSTDTQYF
j_call: TRBJ2-3; cdr3_length: 15; v_call: TRBV11-3; cdr3_aa: CASSLGRVGTDTQYF
j_call: TRBJ2-7; cdr3_length: 15; v_call: TRBV4-3; cdr3_aa: CASSQGAASSYEQYF
j_call: TRBJ1-1; cdr3_length: 13; v_call: TRBV19; cdr3_aa: CASSIWPNTEAFF
j_call: TRBJ2-7; cdr3_length: 12; v_call: TRBV10-3; cdr3_aa: CATRQGEGEQYF
j_call: TRBJ2-5; cdr3_length: 15; v_call: TRBV7-8; cdr3_aa: CASSGRQGFQETQYF
j_call: TRBJ2-7; cdr3_length: 14; v_call: TRBV11-3; cdr3_aa: CASSRSPAGEWQYF
j_call: TRBJ2-3; cdr3_length: 15; v_call: TRBV4-3; cdr3_aa: CASSQDPGGTDTQYF
j_call: TRBJ2-1; cdr3_length: 15; v_call: TRBV5-1; cdr3_aa: CASSSTGLRHNEQFF
j_call: TRBJ2-3; cdr3_length: 14; v_call: TRBV2; cdr3_aa: CASSDTSGRDTQYF
j_call: TRBJ1-2; cdr3_length: 13; v_call: TRBV5-5; cdr3_aa: CASSFVGGNGYTF
j_call: TRBJ2-1; cdr3_length: 15; v_call: TRBV27; cdr3_aa: CASSYGTSGRPGSVF
j_call: TRBJ2-7; cdr3_length: 14; v_call: TRBV7-9; cdr3_aa: CASSHSGRGNEQYF
j_call: TRBJ2-1; cdr3_length: 17; v_call: TRBV11-2; cdr3_aa: CASRSTKGTSGRNEQFF
j_call: TRBJ1-2; cdr3_length: 14; v_call: TRBV6-5; cdr3_aa: CASSYKGEVDGYTF
j_call: TRBJ2-5; cdr3_length: 12; v_call: TRBV7-9; cdr3_aa: CASSQTRETQYF
j_call: TRBJ2-1; cdr3_length: 19; v_call: TRBV5-1; cdr3_aa: CASSRDNGLAGAYYNEQFF
j_call: TRBJ2-3; cdr3_length: 14; v_call: TRBV11-3; cdr3_aa: CASSPRLATDTQYF
j_call: TRBJ2-1; cdr3_length: 14; v_call: TRBV6-5; cdr3_aa: CASSRGAGGNEQFF
j_call: TRBJ1-5; cdr3_length: 15; v_call: TRBV19; cdr3_aa: CASSQQGPTYQPQHF
j_call: TRBJ2-1; cdr3_length: 14; v_call: TRBV7-3; cdr3_aa: CASSPGGGRDEQFF
j_call: TRBJ1-1; cdr3_length: 12; v_call: TRBV28; cdr3_aa: CASMPRATEAFF
j_call: TRBJ1-2; cdr3_length: 13; v_call: TRBV7-9; cdr3_aa: CASSPDRNYGYTF
j_call: -; cdr3_length: 15; v_call: TRBV2; cdr3_aa: CASSGGLRVVHEQYF
j_call: TRBJ2-7; cdr3_length: 18; v_call: TRBV4-2; cdr3_aa: CASSQDLAAVAASYEQYF
j_call: TRBJ1-4; cdr3_length: 16; v_call: TRBV5-5; cdr3_aa: CASSLPGQGVLEKLFF
j_call: TRBJ2-3; cdr3_length: 16; v_call: TRBV9; cdr3_aa: CASSVGGGTWTDTQYF
j_call: TRBJ1-1; cdr3_length: 12; v_call: TRBV11-2; cdr3_aa: CASSLGLGEAFF
j_call: TRBJ2-3; cdr3_length: 15; v_call: TRBV7-9; cdr3_aa: CASRPPPREADTQYF
j_call: TRBJ2-3; cdr3_length: 14; v_call: TRBV5-1; cdr3_aa: CASRSTPSTDTQYF
j_call: TRBJ2-7; cdr3_length: 12; v_call: TRBV2; cdr3_aa: CASWAESYEQYF
j_call: TRBJ2-3; cdr3_length: 16; v_call: TRBV5-4; cdr3_aa: CASSLAGSGPGDTQYF